Below, one T cell receptor (beta chain) is given with its context. Its target is unknown. The sample belongs to a study of T cells after posttransplantation cyclophosphamide. The method was immunoSEQ multiplex PCR; TCRdb's version includes in-frame clones alone and lacks a portion of them. The repertoire has about 24,000 clones, roughly 88% of them found once; the top ten carry roughly 6.3%. Study-wide results and caveats: TRB overlap between skin or GI tissue T cells and blood was limited. Recipient CMV seropositivity and CMV reactivation strongly tracked TRB clonality. Donor CD8+ memory clones often dominated recipient blood repertoires at later times.

V lost 3 bases, J lost 4 bases, and 10 bases stayed unmatched. The CDR3 spans 16 residues. Germline lookup yields CDR1 SGDLS and CDR2 YYNGEE. The source is a woman in her fifties or sixties with a blood cancer, CMV-positive, and with a related stem cell donor. The chain links TRBV9 to TRBJ1-1; 9 bases are a match to TRBD1. Sequenced input: PBMCs. The CDR3 DNA reads TGTGCCAGCAGCGGACCCCACAGGGGGCTTGGCACTGAAGCTTTCTTT. Encoded protein: CASSGPHRGLGTEAFF.